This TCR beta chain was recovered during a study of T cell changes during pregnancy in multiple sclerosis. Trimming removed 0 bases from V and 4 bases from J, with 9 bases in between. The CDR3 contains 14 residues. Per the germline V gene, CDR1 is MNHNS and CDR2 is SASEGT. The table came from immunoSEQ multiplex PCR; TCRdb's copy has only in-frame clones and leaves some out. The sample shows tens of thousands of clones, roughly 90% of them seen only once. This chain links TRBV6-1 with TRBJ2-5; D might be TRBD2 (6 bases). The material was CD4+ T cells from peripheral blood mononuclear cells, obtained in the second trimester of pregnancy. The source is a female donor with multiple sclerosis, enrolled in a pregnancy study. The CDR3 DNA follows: TGTGCCAGCAGTGAAGCGCAGGGAGGAGAGACCCAGTACTTC. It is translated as CASSEAQGGETQYF.